A selection of T cell receptor beta chains follows, all from one sample in a study of blood T cell repertoires in COVID-19. Measured with immunoSEQ multiplex PCR; TCRdb has only the in-frame clones, and not every one. The table has 250,000 to 300,000 clones, over 75% seen once. The sequenced sample consisted of PBMCs or T cells enriched from blood (not recorded which). Source of these receptors: a man between 18 and 35 years old who had recovered from COVID-19. Each CDR3 is given with its conserved first and last residue.

len,v_gene,CDR3aa
15,TRBV7-2,CASSFDSSNPYEQYF
12,TRBV5-5,CASTILNTEAFF
14,TRBV27,CASTADWNTGELFF
13,TRBV24-1,CATYRDRDQPQHF
12,TRBV19,CASTPSSHGYTF
13,TRBV28,CASSLQQISGYTF
13,TRBV7-2,CASSRLAGLEQFF
14,TRBV4-1,CASSGGNSGNTIYF
14,TRBV4-2,CASSQAGVGNTIYF
12,TRBV6-2/TRBV6-3,CASSYGGYGYTF
11,TRBV24-1,CATRAADTQYF
14,TRBV15,CATSTPAGGNEQFF
14,TRBV6-5,CASSPNSEEAEQFF
16,TRBV3-1/TRBV3-2,CASSLLAGAIMYEQYF
16,TRBV6-1,CASSDLDRVYNSPLHF
17,TRBV4-1,CASSRPLAGGRGHEQFF
16,TRBV25-1,CAVHKGGGGNTGELFF
15,TRBV7-8,CASSLAGRGTGGYTF
15,TRBV7-2,CASSLMGGLNYGYTF
17,TRBV6-6,CASSPPGARGLRDGYTF
16,TRBV11-2,CASSLLAGGPPDTQYF
14,TRBV5-1,CASSLTGGANEQFF
12,TRBV4-1,CASSLYSGELFF
13,TRBV30,CAWSVDLFSPQHF
14,TRBV25-1,CATINPGTNEKLFF
14,TRBV11-2,CATGLAGPTGELFF
13,TRBV18,CASSPRGDQPQHF
13,TRBV28,CASSLDREYGYTF
18,TRBV7-2,CASSLLSPPSGAYNEQFF
15,TRBV4-1,CASSRLPTGLYEQYF
13,TRBV28,CASNRDFYNEQFF
15,TRBV18,CASSLGNSGANVLTF
13,TRBV5-1,CASSLELNQPQHF
15,TRBV5-1,CASSSFTGRNTEAFF
16,TRBV7-9,CASSLAGAPGANVLTF
17,TRBV7-9,CASSLAKGDSGANVLTF
14,TRBV27,CASSLSVLGYEQYF
15,TRBV5-1,CASVPGTGFGNTIYF
15,TRBV6-1,CASSEVPGEGNEQFF
15,TRBV28,CASATGQGVFYGYTF
13,TRBV27,CASRPSGSYEQYF
13,TRBV18,CASSPTGTYEQYF
13,TRBV18,CASSPGHQETQYF
17,TRBV4-2,CASSQEGGQGFNQPQHF
14,TRBV11-3,CASSLQGSAGELFF
16,TRBV7-9,CASSLVPGGLSNEQFF
15,TRBV3-1/TRBV3-2,CASSQVGRTSGPEYF
13,TRBV5-1,CASSLGDTGELFF
14,TRBV6-5,CASSYRTGDTEAFF
14,TRBV6-5,CASSYSPSLDEQYF
14,TRBV21-1,CASSRGNLWSGYTF
18,TRBV11-2,CASSGTGTSGITTYEQYF
14,TRBV11-2,CASSLQVGANVLTF
13,TRBV24-1,CATSEDSNTEAFF
12,TRBV7-2,CASSLNKETQYF
15,TRBV11-2,CASSRTSGSYNEQFF
13,TRBV10-2,CASCRDSQYGYTF
15,TRBV13,CASSTQRDYSYEQYF
14,TRBV5-6,CASSLANHRTGVFF
15,TRBV5-1,CASSLSPGVIYEQYF